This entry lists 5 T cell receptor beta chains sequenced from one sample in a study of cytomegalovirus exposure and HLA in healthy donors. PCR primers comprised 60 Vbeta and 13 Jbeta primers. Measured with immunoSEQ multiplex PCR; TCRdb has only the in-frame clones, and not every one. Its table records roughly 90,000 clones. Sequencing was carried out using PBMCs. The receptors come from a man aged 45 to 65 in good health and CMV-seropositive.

CDR3 amino acids: CASSLDSLAGGYNEQFF. CDR3 in DNA: TGTGCCAGCAGCTTAGATAGCCTAGCGGGGGGGTACAATGAGCAGTTCTTC. The chain has TRBV11-2 and TRBJ2-1; 12 bases line up with TRBD2. Unmatched junction bases numbered 4, after V lost 0 bases and J lost 4 bases. CDR3 size: 17 residues. Per the germline V gene, CDR1 is SGHAT and CDR2 is FQNNGV. The full variable domain, in which reference TRBV11-2 and TRBJ2-1 provide the parts outside the CDR3, is EAGVAQSPRYKIIEKRQSVAFWCNPISGHATLYWYQQILGQGPKLLIQFQNNGVVDDSQLPKDRFSAERLKGVDSTLKIQPAKLEDSAVYLCASSLDSLAGGYNEQFFGPGTRLTVL.

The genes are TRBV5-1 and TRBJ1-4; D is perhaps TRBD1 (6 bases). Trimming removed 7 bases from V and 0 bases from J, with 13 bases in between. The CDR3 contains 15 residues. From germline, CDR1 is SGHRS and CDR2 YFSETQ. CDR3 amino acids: CASRPGHATNEKLFF. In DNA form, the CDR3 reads TGCGCCAGCCGCCCGGGACACGCAACTAATGAAAAACTGTTTTTT. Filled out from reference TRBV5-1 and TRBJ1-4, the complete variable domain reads KAGVTQTPRYLIKTRGQQVTLSCSPISGHRSVSWYQQTPGQGLQFLFEYFSETQRNKGNFPGRFSGRQFSNSRSEMNVSTLELGDSALYLCASRPGHATNEKLFFGSGTQLSVL.

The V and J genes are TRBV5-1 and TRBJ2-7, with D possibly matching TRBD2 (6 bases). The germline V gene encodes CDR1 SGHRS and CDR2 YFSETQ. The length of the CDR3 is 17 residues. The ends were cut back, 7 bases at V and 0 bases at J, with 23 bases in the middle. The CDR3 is CASRSKYSAGTSYEQYF. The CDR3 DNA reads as TGCGCCAGCCGTTCTAAATATAGCGCGGGAACCTCCTACGAGCAGTACTTC. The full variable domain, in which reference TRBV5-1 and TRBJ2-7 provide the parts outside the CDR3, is KAGVTQTPRYLIKTRGQQVTLSCSPISGHRSVSWYQQTPGQGLQFLFEYFSETQRNKGNFPGRFSGRQFSNSRSEMNVSTLELGDSALYLCASRSKYSAGTSYEQYFGPGTRLTVT.

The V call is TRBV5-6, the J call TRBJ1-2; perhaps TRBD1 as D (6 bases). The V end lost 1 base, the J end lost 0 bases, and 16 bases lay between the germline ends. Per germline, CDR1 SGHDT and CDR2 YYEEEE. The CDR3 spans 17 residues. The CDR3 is CASSLFGTPFSNYGYTF. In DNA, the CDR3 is TGTGCCAGCAGCTTGTTCGGGACACCATTTTCTAACTATGGCTACACCTTC.

This CDR3 reads CASSRGRAGEASYNEQFF. The DNA of the CDR3 is TGTGCCAGCAGCCGCGGGAGGGCCGGGGAAGCATCCTACAATGAGCAGTTCTTC. The chain uses TRBV5-4 and TRBJ2-1, with 9 bases lining up with TRBD2. Unmatched junction bases numbered 12, after V lost 4 bases and J lost 1 base. Germline CDR1 reads SGHNT; CDR2 reads YYREEE (reference sequence). The CDR3 contains 18 residues.